This T cell receptor (beta chain) comes out of a study of cytomegalovirus exposure and HLA in healthy donors. At the level of the study: Out of several hundred genotyped donors, about 76% belonged to the Caucasian-associated ancestry cluster.

Study-wide points: CMV serostatus was the sole immune exposure information available. A later analysis appeared to link common viral pathogens to several of the most significant clusters.

60 Vbeta and 13 Jbeta primers were used in PCR. Assay: immunoSEQ multiplex PCR; the TCRdb copy retains only in-frame clones and omits some. The repertoire consists of about 100,000 clones, with 65% to 90% occurring once and the leading ten covering less than 1.5%. There are 15 residues in the CDR3. The germline V gene has CDR1 MDHEN and CDR2 SYDVKM. Trimming removed 3 bases from V and 3 bases from J, with 15 bases in between. Regarding this clone: Its antigen remains unidentified.

The sequencing input was PBMCs. This clonotype was obtained from a woman younger than 35 in good health and CMV-seronegative. The gene calls are TRBV28 and TRBJ2-7; D call uncertain. In DNA form, the CDR3 reads TGTGCCAGCAGTTTTATACTCCGGTACAGCTACGAGCAGTACTTC. This encodes CASSFILRYSYEQYF.